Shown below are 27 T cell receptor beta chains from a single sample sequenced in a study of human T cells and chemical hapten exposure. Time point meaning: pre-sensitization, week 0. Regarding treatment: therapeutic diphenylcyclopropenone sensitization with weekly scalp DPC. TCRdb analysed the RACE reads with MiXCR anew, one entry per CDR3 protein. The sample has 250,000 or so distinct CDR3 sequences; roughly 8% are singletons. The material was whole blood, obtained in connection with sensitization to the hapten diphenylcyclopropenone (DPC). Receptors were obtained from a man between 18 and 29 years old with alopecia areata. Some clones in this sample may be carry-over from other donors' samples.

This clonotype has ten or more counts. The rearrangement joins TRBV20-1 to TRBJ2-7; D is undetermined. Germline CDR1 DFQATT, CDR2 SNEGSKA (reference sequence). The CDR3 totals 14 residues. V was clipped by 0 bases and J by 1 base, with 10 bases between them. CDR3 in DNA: TGCAGTGCTAGAGATTGGAGCGCTTCCTACGAGCAGTACTTC. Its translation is CSARDWSASYEQYF.

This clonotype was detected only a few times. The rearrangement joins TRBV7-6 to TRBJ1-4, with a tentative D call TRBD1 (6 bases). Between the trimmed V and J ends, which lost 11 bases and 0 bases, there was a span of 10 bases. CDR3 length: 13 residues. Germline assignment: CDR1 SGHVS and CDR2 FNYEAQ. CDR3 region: CAVRGATNEKLFF. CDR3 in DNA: TGTGCCGTTAGGGGGGCAACTAATGAAAAACTGTTTTTT.

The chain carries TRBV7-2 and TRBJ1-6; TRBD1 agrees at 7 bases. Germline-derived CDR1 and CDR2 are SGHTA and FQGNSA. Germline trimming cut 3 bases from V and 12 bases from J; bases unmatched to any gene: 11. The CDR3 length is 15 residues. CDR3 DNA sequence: TGTGCCAGCAGCTTCCCGACAGGGATAGATTTACCCCTCCACTTT. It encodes CASSFPTGIDLPLHF.

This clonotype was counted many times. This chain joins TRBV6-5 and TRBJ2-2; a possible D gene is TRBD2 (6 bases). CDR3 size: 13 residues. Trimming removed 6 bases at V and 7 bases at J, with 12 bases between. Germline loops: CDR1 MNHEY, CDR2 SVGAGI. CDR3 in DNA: TGTGCCAGCAGCTGGACGGGGGACGGGGAGCTGTTTTTT. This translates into CASSWTGDGELFF.

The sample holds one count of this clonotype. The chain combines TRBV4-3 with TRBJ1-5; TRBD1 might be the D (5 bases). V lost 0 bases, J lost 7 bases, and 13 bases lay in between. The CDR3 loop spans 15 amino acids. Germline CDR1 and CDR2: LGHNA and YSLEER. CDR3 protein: CASSQERGGKQPQHF. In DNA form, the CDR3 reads TGCGCCAGCAGCCAAGAAAGGGGAGGGAAGCAGCCCCAGCATTTT.

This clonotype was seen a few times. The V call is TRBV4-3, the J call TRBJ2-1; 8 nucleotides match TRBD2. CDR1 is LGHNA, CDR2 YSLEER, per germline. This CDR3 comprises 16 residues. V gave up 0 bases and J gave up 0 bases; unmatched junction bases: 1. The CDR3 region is CASSQEAGGSYNEQFF. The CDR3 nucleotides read TGCGCCAGCAGCCAAGAGGCGGGGGGCTCCTACAATGAGCAGTTCTTC.

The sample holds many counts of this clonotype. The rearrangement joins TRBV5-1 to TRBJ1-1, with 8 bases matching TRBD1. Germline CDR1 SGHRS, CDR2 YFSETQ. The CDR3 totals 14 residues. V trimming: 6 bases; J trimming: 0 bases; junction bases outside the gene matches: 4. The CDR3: CASTRQGMNTEAFF. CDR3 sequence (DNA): TGCGCCAGCACCCGACAGGGGATGAACACTGAAGCTTTCTTT.

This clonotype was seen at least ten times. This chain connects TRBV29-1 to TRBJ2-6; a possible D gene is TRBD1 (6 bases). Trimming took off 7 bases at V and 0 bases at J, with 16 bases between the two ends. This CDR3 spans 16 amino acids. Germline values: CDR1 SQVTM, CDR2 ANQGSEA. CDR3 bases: TGCAGCGCCCTGGACAGTTTATTCTCTGGGGCCAACGTCCTGACTTTC. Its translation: CSALDSLFSGANVLTF.

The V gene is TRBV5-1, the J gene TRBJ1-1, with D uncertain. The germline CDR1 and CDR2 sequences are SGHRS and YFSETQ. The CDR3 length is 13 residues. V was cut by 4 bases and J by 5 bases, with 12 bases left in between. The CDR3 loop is CASSTGISTEAFF. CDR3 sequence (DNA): TGCGCCAGCAGCACCGGGATCTCAACTGAAGCTTTCTTT.

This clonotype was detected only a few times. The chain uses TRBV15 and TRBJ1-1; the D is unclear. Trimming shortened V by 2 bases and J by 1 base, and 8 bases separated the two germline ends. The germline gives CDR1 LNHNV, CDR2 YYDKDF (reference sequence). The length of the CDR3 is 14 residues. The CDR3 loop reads CATSRYGPNTEAFF. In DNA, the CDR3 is TGTGCCACCAGCAGATATGGACCGAACACTGAAGCTTTCTTT.

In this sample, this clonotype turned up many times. The CDR3 DNA is TGTGCCAGCAACCAAGAGGTGATTGGCACAGATACGCAGTATTTT. Its translation: CASNQEVIGTDTQYF. V gene TRBV28 combines with J gene TRBJ2-3; the D is unclear. The CDR3 length is 15 residues. The germline V and J ends were trimmed by 7 bases and 1 base, with 15 bases remaining between them. Germline loops: CDR1 MDHEN, CDR2 SYDVKM.

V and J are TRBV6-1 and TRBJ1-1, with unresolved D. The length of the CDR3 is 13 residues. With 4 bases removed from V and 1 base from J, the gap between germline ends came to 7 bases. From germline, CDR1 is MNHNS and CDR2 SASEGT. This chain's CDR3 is CASSVPSNTEAFF. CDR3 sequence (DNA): TGTGCCAGCAGTGTTCCCTCGAACACTGAAGCTTTCTTT.

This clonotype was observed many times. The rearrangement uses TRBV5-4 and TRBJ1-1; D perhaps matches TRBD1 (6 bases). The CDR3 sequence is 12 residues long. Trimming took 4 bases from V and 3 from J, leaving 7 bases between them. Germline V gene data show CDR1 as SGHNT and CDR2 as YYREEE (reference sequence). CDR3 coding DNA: TGTGCCAGCAGCCAGGGGTACACTGAAGCTTTCTTT. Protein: CASSQGYTEAFF.

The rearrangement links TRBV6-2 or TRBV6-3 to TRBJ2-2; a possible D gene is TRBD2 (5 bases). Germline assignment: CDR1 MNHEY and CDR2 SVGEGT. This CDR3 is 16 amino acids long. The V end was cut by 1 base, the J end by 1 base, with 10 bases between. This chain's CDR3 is CASSYFGGLNTGELFF. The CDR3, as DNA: TGTGCCAGCAGTTACTTCGGAGGATTGAACACCGGGGAGCTGTTTTTT.

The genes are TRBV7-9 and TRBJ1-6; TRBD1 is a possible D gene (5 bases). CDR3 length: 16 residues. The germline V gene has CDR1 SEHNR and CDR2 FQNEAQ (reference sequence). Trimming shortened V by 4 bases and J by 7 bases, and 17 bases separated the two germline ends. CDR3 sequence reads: CASSSPTGRMNSPLHF. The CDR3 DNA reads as TGTGCCAGCAGCTCGCCCACAGGACGTATGAATTCACCCCTCCACTTT.

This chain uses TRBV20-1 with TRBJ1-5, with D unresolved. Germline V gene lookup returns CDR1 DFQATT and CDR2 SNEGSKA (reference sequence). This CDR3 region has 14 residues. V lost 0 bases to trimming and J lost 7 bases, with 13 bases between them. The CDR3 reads CSARDAHPQQPQHF. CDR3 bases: TGCAGTGCTAGAGATGCACACCCCCAGCAGCCCCAGCATTTT.

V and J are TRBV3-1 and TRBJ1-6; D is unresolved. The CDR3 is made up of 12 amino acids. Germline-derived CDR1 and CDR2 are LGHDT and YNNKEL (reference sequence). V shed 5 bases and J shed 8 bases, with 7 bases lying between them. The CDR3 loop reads CASSAGDSPLHF. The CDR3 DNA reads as TGTGCCAGCAGCGCCGGGGATTCACCCCTCCACTTT.

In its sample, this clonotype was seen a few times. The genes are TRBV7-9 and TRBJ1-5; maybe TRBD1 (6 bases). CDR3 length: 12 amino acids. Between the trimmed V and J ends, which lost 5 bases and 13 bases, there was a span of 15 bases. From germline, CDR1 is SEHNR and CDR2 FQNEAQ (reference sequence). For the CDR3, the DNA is TGTGCCAGCAGCCTCCCAGGGGCCCCGCAGCATTTT. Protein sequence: CASSLPGAPQHF.

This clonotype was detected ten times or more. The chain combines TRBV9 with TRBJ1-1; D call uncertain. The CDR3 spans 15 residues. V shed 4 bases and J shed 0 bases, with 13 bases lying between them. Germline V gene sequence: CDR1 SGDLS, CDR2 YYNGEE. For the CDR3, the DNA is TGTGCCAGCAGCCTCGTGTCAGGAATGAACACTGAAGCTTTCTTT. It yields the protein CASSLVSGMNTEAFF.

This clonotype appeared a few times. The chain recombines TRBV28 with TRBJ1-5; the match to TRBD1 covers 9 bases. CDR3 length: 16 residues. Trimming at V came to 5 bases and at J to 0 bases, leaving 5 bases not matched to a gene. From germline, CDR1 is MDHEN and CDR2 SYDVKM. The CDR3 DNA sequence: TGTGCCAGCAGTCCAACACAGGGGGCTAGCAATCAGCCCCAGCATTTT. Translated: CASSPTQGASNQPQHF.

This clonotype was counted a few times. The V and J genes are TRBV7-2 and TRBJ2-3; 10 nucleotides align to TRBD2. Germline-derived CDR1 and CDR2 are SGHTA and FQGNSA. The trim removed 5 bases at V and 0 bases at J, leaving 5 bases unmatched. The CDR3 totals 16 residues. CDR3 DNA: TGTGCCAGCAGCAGTAGCGGGGGGTTGAGCACAGATACGCAGTATTTT. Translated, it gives CASSSSGGLSTDTQYF. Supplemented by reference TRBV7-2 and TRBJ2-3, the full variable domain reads GAGVSQSPSNKVTEKGKDVELRCDPISGHTALYWYRQSLGQGLEFLIYFQGNSAPDKSGLPSDRFSAERTGGSVSTLTIQRTQQEDSAVYLCASSSSGGLSTDTQYFGPGTRLTVL.

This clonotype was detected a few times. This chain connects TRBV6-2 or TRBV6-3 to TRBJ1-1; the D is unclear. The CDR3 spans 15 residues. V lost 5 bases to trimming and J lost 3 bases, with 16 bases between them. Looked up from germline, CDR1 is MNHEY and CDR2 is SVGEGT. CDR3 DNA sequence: TGTGCCAGCAGTCCGCCCGGCCCTTGGGACACTGAAGCTTTCTTT. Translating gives CASSPPGPWDTEAFF.

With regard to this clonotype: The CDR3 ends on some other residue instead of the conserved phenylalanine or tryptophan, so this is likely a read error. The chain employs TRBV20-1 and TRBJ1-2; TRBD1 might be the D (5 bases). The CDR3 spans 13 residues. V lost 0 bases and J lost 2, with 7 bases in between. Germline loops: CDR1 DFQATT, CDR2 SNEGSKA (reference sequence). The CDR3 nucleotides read TGCAGTGCTAGAGATTCAGGGAACTATGGCTACACCTTA. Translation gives CSARDSGNYGYTL.

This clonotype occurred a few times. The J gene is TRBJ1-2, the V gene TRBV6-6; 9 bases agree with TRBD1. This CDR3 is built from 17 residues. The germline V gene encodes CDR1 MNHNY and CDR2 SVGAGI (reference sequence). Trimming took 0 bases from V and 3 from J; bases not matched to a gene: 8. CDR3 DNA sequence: TGTGCCAGCAGTTACTCGTATGAGACAGGGGGATACTATGGCTACACCTTC. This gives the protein CASSYSYETGGYYGYTF.

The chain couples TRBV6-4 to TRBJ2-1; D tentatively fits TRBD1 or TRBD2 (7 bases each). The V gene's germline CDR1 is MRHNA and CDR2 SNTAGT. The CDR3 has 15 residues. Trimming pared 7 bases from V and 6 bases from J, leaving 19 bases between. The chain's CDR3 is CASTPGEGAANEQFF. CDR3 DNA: TGTGCCAGCACCCCCGGGGAGGGGGCGGCCAATGAGCAGTTCTTC.

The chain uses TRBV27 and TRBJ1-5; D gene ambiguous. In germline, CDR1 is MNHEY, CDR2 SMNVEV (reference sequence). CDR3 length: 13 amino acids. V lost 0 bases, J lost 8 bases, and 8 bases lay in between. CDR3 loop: CASSLSGREPQHF. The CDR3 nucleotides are TGTGCCAGCAGTTTATCCGGTCGGGAGCCCCAGCATTTT.

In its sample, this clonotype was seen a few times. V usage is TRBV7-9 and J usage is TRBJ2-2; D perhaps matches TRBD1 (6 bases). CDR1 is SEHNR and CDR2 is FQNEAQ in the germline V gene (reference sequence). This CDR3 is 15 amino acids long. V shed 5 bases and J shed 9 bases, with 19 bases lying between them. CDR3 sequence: CASSRSGTPARELFF. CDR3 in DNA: TGTGCCAGCAGCCGATCCGGGACACCGGCGAGGGAGCTGTTTTTT. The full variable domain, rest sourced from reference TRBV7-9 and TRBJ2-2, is DTGVSQNPRHKITKRGQNVTFRCDPISEHNRLYWYRQTLGQGPEFLTYFQNEAQLEKSRLLSDRFSAERPKGSFSTLEIQRTEQGDSAMYLCASSRSGTPARELFFGEGSRLTVL.